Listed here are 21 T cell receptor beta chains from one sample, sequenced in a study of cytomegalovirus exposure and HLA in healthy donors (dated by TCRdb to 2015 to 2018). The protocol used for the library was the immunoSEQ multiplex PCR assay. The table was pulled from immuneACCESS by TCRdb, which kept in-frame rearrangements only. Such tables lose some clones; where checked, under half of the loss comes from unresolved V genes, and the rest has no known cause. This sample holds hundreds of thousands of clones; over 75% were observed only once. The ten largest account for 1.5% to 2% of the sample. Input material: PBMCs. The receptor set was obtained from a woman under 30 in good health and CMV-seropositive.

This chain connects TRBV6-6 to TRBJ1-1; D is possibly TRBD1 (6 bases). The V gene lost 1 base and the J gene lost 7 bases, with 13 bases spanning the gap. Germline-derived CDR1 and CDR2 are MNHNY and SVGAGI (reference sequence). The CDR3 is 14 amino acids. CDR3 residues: CASSYFLGQIEAFF. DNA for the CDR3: TGTGCCAGCAGTTACTTCCTTGGACAGATTGAAGCTTTCTTT.

In DNA form, the CDR3 reads TGTGCCACCAGCACCGGACAGGGGGGCTATGGCTACACCTTC. Translating gives CATSTGQGGYGYTF. The rearrangement uses TRBV15 and TRBJ1-2, with TRBD1 matching over 10 bases. Losses at the gene ends were 4 bases for V and 4 bases for J; bases not matched to a gene: 3. The CDR3 totals 14 residues. The germline CDR1 and CDR2 sequences are LNHNV and YYDKDF (reference sequence).

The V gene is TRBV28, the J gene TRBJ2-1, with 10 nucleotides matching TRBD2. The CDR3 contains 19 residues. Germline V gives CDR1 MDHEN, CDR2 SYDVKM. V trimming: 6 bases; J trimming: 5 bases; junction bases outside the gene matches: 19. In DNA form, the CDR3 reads TGTGCCAGCAGATCCCCGGGACTAGCGACCTCGCTCCTAAACAATGAGCAGTTCTTC. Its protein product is CASRSPGLATSLLNNEQFF.

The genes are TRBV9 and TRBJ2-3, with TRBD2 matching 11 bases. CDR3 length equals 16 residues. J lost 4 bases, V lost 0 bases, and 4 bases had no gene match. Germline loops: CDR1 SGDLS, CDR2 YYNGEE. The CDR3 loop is CASSVVGSGRADTQYF. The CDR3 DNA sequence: TGTGCCAGCAGCGTAGTGGGTAGCGGGAGGGCAGATACGCAGTATTTT.

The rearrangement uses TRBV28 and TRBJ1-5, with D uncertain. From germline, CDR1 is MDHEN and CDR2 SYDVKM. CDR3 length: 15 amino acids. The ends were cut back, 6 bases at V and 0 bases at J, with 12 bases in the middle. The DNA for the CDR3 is TGTGCCAGCAGCTTAATTCGGGTTAGCAATCAGCCCCAGCATTTT. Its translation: CASSLIRVSNQPQHF. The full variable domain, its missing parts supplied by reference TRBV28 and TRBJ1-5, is DVKVTQSSRYLVKRTGEKVFLECVQDMDHENMFWYRQDPGLGLRLIYFSYDVKMKEKGDIPEGYSVSREKKERFSLILESASTNQTSMYLCASSLIRVSNQPQHFGDGTRLSIL.

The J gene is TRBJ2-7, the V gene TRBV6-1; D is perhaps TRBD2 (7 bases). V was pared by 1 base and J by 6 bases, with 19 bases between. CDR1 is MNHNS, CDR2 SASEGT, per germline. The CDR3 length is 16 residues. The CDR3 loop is CASSEVGGGNPSEQYF. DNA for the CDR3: TGTGCCAGCAGTGAAGTGGGAGGGGGAAATCCCTCCGAGCAGTACTTC.

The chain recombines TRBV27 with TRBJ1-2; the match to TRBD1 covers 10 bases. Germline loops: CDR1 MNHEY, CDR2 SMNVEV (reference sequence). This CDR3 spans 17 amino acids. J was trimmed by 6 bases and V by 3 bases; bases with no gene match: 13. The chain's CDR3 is CASSLVGLTGGADGYTF. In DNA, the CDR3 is TGTGCCAGCAGTTTGGTAGGGCTGACAGGGGGCGCGGATGGCTACACCTTC.

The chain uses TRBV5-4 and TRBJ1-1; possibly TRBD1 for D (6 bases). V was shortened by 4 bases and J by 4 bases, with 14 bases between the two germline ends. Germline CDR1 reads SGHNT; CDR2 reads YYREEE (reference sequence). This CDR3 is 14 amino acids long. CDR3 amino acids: CASSPAGVGTEAFF. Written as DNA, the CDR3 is TGTGCCAGCAGCCCGGCAGGGGTAGGCACTGAAGCTTTCTTT.

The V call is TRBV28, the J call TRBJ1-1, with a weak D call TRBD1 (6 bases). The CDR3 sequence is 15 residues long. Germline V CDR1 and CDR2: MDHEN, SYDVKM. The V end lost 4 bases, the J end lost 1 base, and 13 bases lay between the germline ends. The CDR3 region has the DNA TGTGCCAGCAGTTCGGACAGCCTAGGGAACACTGAAGCTTTCTTT. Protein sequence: CASSSDSLGNTEAFF.

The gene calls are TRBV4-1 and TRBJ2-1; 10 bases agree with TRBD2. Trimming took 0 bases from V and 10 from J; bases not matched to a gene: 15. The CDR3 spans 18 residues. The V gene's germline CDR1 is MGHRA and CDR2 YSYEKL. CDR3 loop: CASSQDSELAGGRGEQFF. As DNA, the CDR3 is TGCGCCAGCAGCCAAGATTCTGAATTAGCGGGAGGCCGGGGGGAGCAGTTCTTC.

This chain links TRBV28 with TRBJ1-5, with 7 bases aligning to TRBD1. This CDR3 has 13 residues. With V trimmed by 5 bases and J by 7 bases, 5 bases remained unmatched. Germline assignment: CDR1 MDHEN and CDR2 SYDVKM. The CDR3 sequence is CASSEGGVQPQHF. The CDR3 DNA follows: TGTGCCAGCAGTGAAGGGGGCGTCCAGCCCCAGCATTTT.

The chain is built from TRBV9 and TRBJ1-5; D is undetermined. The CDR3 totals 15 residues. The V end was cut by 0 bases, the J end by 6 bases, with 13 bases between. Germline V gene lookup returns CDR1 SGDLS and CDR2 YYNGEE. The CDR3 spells CASSVDDSGSQPQHF. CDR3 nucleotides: TGTGCCAGCAGCGTAGACGACTCGGGGAGTCAGCCCCAGCATTTT.

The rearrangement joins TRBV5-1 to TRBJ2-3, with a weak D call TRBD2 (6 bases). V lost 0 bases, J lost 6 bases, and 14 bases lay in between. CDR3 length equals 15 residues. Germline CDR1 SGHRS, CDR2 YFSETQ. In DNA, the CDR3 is TGCGCCAGCAGCTTGGTTCCGGGAGCGGATGATACGCAGTATTTT. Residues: CASSLVPGADDTQYF.

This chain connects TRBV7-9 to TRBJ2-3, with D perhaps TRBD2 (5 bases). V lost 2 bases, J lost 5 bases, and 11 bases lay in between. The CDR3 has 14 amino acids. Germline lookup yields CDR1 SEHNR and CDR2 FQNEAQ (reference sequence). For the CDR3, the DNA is TGTGCCAGCAGCTTACTCCTAGCCGGAGATACGCAGTATTTT. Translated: CASSLLLAGDTQYF.

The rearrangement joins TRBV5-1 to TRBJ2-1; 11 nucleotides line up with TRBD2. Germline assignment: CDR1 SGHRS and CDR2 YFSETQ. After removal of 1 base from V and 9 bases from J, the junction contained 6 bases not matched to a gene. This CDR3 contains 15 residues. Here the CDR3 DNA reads TGCGCCAGCAGCTTGTTAGCGGGAGGGCCTGGTGAGCAGTTCTTC. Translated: CASSLLAGGPGEQFF.

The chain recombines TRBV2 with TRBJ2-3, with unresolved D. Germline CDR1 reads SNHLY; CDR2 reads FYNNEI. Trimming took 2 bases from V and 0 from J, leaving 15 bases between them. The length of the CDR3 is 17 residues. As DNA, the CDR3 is TGTGCCAGCAGTGAAACCCGTGAGCCTCCTAGCACAGATACGCAGTATTTT. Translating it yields CASSETREPPSTDTQYF. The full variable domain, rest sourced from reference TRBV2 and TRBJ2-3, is EPEVTQTPSHQVTQMGQEVILRCVPISNHLYFYWYRQILGQKVEFLVSFYNNEISEKSEIFDDQFSVERPDGSNFTLKIRSTKLEDSAMYFCASSETREPPSTDTQYFGPGTRLTVL.

The CDR3 region has the DNA TGTGCCAGCAGCGTCCATTCCGGGGAGCTGTTTTTT. Translation gives CASSVHSGELFF. V usage is TRBV9 and J usage is TRBJ2-2; D uncertain. This CDR3 contains 12 residues. The germline CDR1 and CDR2 sequences are SGDLS and YYNGEE. Trimming cost V 2 bases and J 6 bases, with 5 bases left between them.

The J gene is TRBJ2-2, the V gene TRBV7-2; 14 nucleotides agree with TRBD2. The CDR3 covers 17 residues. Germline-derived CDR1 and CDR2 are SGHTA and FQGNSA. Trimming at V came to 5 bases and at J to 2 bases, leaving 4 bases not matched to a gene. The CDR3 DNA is TGTGCCAGCAGCACGGGACTAGCGGGAGTCAACACCGGGGAGCTGTTTTTT. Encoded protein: CASSTGLAGVNTGELFF.

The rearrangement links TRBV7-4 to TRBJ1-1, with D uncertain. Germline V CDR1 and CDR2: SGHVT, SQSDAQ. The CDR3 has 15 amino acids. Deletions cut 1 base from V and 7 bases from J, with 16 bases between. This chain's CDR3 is CASSLVWGEGNEAFF. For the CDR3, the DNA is TGTGCCAGCAGCTTAGTTTGGGGAGAGGGTAATGAAGCTTTCTTT.

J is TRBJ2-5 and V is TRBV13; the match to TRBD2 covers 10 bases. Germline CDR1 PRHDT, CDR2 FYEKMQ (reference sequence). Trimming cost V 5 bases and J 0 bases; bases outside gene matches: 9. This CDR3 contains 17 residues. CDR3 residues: CASSLLRAGGYQETQYF. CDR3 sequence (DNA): TGTGCCAGCAGCCTCCTGCGAGCGGGAGGGTACCAAGAGACCCAGTACTTC. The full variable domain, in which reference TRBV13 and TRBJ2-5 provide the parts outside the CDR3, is AAGVIQSPRHLIKEKRETATLKCYPIPRHDTVYWYQQGPGQDPQFLISFYEKMQSDKGSIPDRFSAQQFSDYHSELNMSSLELGDSALYFCASSLLRAGGYQETQYFGPGTRLLVL.

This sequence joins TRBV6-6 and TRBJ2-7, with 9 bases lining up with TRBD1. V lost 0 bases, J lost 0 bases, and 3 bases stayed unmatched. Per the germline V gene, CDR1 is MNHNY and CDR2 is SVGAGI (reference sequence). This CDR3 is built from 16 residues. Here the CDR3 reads CASSYSGTGSSYEQYF. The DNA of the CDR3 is TGTGCCAGCAGTTACTCCGGGACAGGGAGCTCCTACGAGCAGTACTTC.